What follows are 8 T cell receptor beta chains derived from one specimen sequenced in a study of CD8 T cells in ankylosing spondylitis. Using its own MiXCR run on the 5' RACE reads, TCRdb lists one record per CDR3 protein. This repertoire shows over 75,000 distinct CDR3 sequences, 8.5% to 9% found once; its top ten account for 5.1%. Source material: blood, either unsorted or a sorted T cell fraction (not recorded which). These receptors all come from a male donor with ankylosing spondylitis or in good health (not recorded which).

Turning to this clonotype: Compared with germline, one end of the junction differs, possibly owing to a read error. The V call is TRBV20-1, the J call TRBJ1-4; 9 positions match TRBD1. Per germline, CDR1 DFQATT and CDR2 SNEGSKA (reference sequence). The CDR3 consists of 18 residues. CDR3 coding DNA: TGCTGTGCCCTAGGGACAGGGTCCCTCTATAGCATTAATGAAAAACTGTTTTTT. Translated: CCALGTGSLYSINEKLFF.

This clonotype was counted at least ten times. The chain uses TRBV6-1 and TRBJ1-5; 7 bases fit TRBD1. CDR3 length: 15 residues. Germline CDR1 reads MNHNS; CDR2 reads SASEGT. With 2 bases clipped from V and 3 bases from J, the junction kept 4 bases outside the gene matches. CDR3 in DNA: TGTGCCAGCAGTGAACAAGGGACAGACAATCAGCCCCAGCATTTT. It encodes CASSEQGTDNQPQHF.

This clonotype has ten or more counts. The V and J genes are TRBV20-1 and TRBJ2-1, with TRBD1 matching 7 bases. The CDR3 is made up of 17 amino acids. Germline V lookup: CDR1 DFQATT, CDR2 SNEGSKA (reference sequence). The junction had 16 bases not matched to a gene; V was cut back by 2 bases and J by 6 bases. The CDR3 protein is CSARNPNDRATGNEQFF. DNA of the CDR3: TGCAGTGCTAGAAACCCCAATGACAGGGCCACAGGCAATGAGCAGTTCTTC.

This clonotype has ten or more counts. V gene TRBV7-6 combines with J gene TRBJ2-7, with D tentatively TRBD2 (7 bases). This CDR3 is built from 14 residues. V shed 5 bases and J shed 5 bases, with 16 bases lying between them. Germline assignment: CDR1 SGHVS and CDR2 FNYEAQ. The CDR3 DNA follows: TGTGCCAGCAGCCCGAAGGGGGGGGATAACGAGCAGTACTTC. This codes for CASSPKGGDNEQYF.

This clonotype was counted ten times or more. J is TRBJ2-2 and V is TRBV7-9; possible D gene TRBD2, 6 bases. V lost 6 bases to trimming and J lost 10 bases, with 12 bases between them. Germline CDR1 SEHNR, CDR2 FQNEAQ (reference sequence). The CDR3 is made up of 12 amino acids. CDR3 region: CASRGLEEELFF. CDR3 sequence (DNA): TGTGCCAGCAGGGGACTGGAGGAGGAGCTGTTTTTT.

At least ten counts were recorded for this clonotype. The chain has TRBV20-1 and TRBJ1-5, with D perhaps TRBD1 (5 bases). Germline assignment: CDR1 DFQATT and CDR2 SNEGSKA (reference sequence). V was pared by 1 base and J by 4 bases, with 11 bases between. The CDR3 has 14 residues. The CDR3 spells CSARGGTGNQPQHF. CDR3 coding DNA: TGCAGTGCTAGAGGAGGGACCGGTAATCAGCCCCAGCATTTT.

The rearrangement uses TRBV4-1 and TRBJ2-5; the D is unclear. The CDR3 length is 13 residues. Germline CDR1 MGHRA, CDR2 YSYEKL. V was pared by 4 bases and J by 1 base, with 7 bases between. CDR3 bases: TGCGCCAGCAGCCCCCTTCCCCAAGAGACCCAGTACTTC. Its protein product is CASSPLPQETQYF.

There are many counts of this clonotype. The J gene is TRBJ1-4, the V gene TRBV6-4; 9 positions agree with TRBD1. The germline V gene has CDR1 MRHNA and CDR2 SNTAGT. This CDR3 comprises 16 residues. V was clipped by 2 bases and J by 8 bases; unmatched bases: 9. DNA of the CDR3: TGTGCCAGCAGTGACCCCCGGGACAGGGACGTCGAAAAACTGTTTTTT. This sequence encodes CASSDPRDRDVEKLFF.